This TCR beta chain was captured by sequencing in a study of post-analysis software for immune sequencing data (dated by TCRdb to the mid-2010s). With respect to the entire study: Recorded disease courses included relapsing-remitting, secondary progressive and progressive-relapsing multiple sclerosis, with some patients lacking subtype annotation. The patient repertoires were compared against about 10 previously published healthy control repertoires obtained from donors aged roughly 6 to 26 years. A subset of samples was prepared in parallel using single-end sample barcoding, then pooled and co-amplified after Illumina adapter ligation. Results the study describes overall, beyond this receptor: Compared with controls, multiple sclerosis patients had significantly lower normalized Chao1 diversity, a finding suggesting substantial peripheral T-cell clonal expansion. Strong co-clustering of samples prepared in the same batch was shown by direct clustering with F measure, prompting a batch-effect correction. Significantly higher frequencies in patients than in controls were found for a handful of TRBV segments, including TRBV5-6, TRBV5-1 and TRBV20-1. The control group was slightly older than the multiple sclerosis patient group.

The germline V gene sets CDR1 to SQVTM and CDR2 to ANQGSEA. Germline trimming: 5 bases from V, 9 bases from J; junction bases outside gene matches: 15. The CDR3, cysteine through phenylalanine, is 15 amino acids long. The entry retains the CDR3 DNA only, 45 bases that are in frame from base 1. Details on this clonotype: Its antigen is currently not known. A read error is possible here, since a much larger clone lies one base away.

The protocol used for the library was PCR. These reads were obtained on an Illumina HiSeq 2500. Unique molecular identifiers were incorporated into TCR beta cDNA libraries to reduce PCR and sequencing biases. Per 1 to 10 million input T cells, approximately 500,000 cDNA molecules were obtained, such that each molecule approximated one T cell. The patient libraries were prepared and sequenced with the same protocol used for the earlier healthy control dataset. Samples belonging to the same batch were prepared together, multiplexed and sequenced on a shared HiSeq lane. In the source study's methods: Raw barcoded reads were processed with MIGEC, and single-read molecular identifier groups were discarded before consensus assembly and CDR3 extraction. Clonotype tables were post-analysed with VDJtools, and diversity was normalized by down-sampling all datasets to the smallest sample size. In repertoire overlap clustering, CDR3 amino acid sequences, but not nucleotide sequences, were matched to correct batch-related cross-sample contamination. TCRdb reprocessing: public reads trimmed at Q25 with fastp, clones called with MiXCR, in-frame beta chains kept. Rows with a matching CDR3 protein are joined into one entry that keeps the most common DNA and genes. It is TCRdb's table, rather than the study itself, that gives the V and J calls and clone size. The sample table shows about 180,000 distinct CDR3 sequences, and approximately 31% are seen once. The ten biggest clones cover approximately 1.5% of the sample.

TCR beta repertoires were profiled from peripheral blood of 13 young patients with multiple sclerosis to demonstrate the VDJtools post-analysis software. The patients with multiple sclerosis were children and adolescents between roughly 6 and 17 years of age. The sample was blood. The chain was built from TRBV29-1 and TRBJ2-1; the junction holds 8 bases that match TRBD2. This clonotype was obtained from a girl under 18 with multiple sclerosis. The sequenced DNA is TGCAGCGTTTCAGGGACTAGAGGGAGAAATGCTGAGCAGTTCTTC. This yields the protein CSVSGTRGRNAEQFF.